This is a list of T cell receptor beta chains from one sample in a study of blood T cell repertoires in COVID-19. Only in-frame clones appear in the TCRdb table, and some are missing; sequencing was by immunoSEQ multiplex PCR. Of around 67,000 clones listed, about 68% were seen once; the top ten hold 35%. The sequenced sample was peripheral blood. The receptor set was obtained from a woman in her 70s with acute or convalescent COVID-19. Each CDR3 is given with its conserved first and last residue. Fields, in order: D gene, clone size, J gene, V gene, CDR3 protein, CDR3 DNA. The D gene is left open where the match is weak. Clone sizes are given selectively: once, few, many, or a class where the clone is expanded.

>TRBD1|.|TRBJ2-1|TRBV10-3
CASQGADEQFF
TGTGCCAGCCAGGGGGCCGATGAGCAGTTCTTC
>.|.|TRBJ1-2|TRBV5-1
CASSLGRDVSYGYTF
TGCGCCAGCTCCCTTGGGAGAGACGTAAGCTATGGCTACACCTTC
>TRBD2|.|TRBJ2-2|TRBV2
CASSELAGVLNTGELFF
TGTGCCAGCAGTGAACTAGCGGGGGTCTTGAACACCGGGGAGCTGTTTTTT
>.|.|TRBJ2-2|TRBV6-5
CASEGAFSTGELFF
TGTGCCAGCGAGGGAGCTTTTTCGACCGGGGAGCTGTTTTTT
>.|.|TRBJ2-3|TRBV15
CATSATTDTQYF
TGTGCCACCAGTGCTACGACAGATACGCAGTATTTT
>TRBD1|.|TRBJ2-1|TRBV19
CASSINGQGTDEQFF
TGTGCCAGTAGCATAAACGGACAGGGGACGGATGAGCAGTTCTTC
>TRBD1|.|TRBJ2-7|TRBV18
CASSLGTGGSGEQYF
TGTGCCAGCTCACTGGGGACAGGGGGGTCCGGCGAGCAGTACTTC
>.|.|TRBJ2-6|TRBV19
CATGSSSGANVLTF
TGTGCCACCGGGTCCTCCTCTGGGGCCAACGTCCTGACTTTC
>.|few|TRBJ1-2|TRBV5-1
CASSLVSGSGYTF
TGCGCCAGCAGCTTGGTGTCAGGGTCTGGCTACACCTTC
>.|.|TRBJ2-1|TRBV7-2
CASSPGIFNEQFF
TGTGCCAGCAGCCCCGGGATTTTCAATGAGCAGTTCTTC
>TRBD1|.|TRBJ2-5|TRBV2
CASTRGPQETQYF
TGTGCCAGCACTAGGGGGCCACAAGAGACCCAGTACTTC
>TRBD2|.|TRBJ2-3|TRBV7-9
CASSLRGVSTDTQYF
TGTGCCAGCAGCTTACGGGGGGTTAGCACAGATACGCAGTATTTT
>.|.|TRBJ1-3|TRBV5-1
CASSYSDLGDTIYF
TGCGCCAGCAGCTACAGTGATTTAGGGGACACCATATATTTT
>.|.|TRBJ2-2|TRBV19
CASSRGSGIAGELFF
TGTGCCAGTAGTAGAGGCTCGGGAATCGCCGGGGAGCTGTTTTTT
>.|.|TRBJ2-5|TRBV4-1
CASSQGDLPQETQYF
TGCGCCAGCAGCCAGGGGGACTTACCGCAAGAGACCCAGTACTTC
>.|.|TRBJ2-2|TRBV27
CASSLSGVAFPGELFF
TGTGCCAGCAGTTTATCCGGGGTGGCCTTCCCCGGGGAGCTGTTTTTT
>.|few|TRBJ1-6|TRBV6-5
CASSSTGANSPLHF
TGTGCCAGCAGTTCCACAGGAGCTAATTCACCCCTCCACTTT
>.|once|TRBJ1-1|TRBV5-4
CASSQQTVNTEAFF
TGTGCCAGCAGCCAACAGACAGTGAACACTGAAGCTTTCTTT
>TRBD1|few|TRBJ1-2|TRBV6-7
CASRGQTNYGYTF
TGTGCCAGCAGGGGACAGACTAACTATGGCTACACCTTC
>.|.|TRBJ1-2|TRBV6-1
CASSDSPPGGYGYTF
TGTGCCAGCAGTGACAGTCCTCCGGGTGGCTATGGCTACACCTTC
>TRBD1|few|TRBJ2-3|TRBV29-1
CSVGLSGQEDTQYF
TGCAGCGTTGGGTTGTCGGGACAGGAGGATACGCAGTATTTT
>TRBD1|.|TRBJ1-3|TRBV7-9
CASSPGTGQGNTIYF
TGTGCCAGCAGCCCCGGGACAGGGCAAGGAAACACCATATATTTT
>.|.|TRBJ1-2|TRBV6-2/TRBV6-3
CASSSTGVNGYTF
TGTGCCAGCAGCTCCACGGGGGTAAATGGCTACACCTTC
>.|.|TRBJ1-1|TRBV21-1
CASSSAPGTGGTEAFF
TGTGCCAGCAGCAGTGCGCCCGGGACAGGGGGGACTGAAGCTTTCTTT
>.|.|TRBJ1-5|TRBV10-2
CASSNSNQPQHF
TGCGCCAGCAGCAATAGCAATCAGCCCCAGCATTTT
>.|.|TRBJ1-2|TRBV5-1
CASSLAGQIYGYTF
TGCGCCAGCAGCCTAGCGGGGCAGATCTATGGCTACACCTTC
>TRBD1|.|TRBJ2-2|TRBV5-4
CASSPGQGVNTGELFF
TGTGCCAGCAGCCCGGGACAGGGGGTTAACACCGGGGAGCTGTTTTTT
>TRBD1|.|TRBJ1-1|TRBV12-3/TRBV12-4
CASSPRTGRWAFF
TGTGCCAGCAGTCCCAGGACAGGGCGGTGGGCTTTCTTT
>.|.|TRBJ2-3|TRBV2
CASRDINTQYF
TGTGCCAGCAGGGACATTAATACGCAGTATTTT
>.|few|TRBJ2-7|TRBV7-9
CASSWDMPYEQYF
TGTGCCAGCAGTTGGGACATGCCCTACGAGCAGTACTTC
>TRBD2|once|TRBJ2-3|TRBV5-1
CASSLRTSGGSDTQYF
TGCGCCAGCAGCTTGAGAACTAGCGGGGGATCAGATACGCAGTATTTT
>.|.|TRBJ1-5|TRBV11-2
CASSRQGGQPQHF
TGTGCCAGCAGCCGGCAGGGAGGTCAGCCCCAGCATTTT
>.|.|TRBJ1-4|TRBV11-2
CASSLGLGTNEKLFF
TGTGCCAGCAGCTTAGGACTGGGAACTAATGAAAAACTGTTTTTT
>TRBD1|.|TRBJ1-4|TRBV7-2
CASSLTGLNEKLFF
TGTGCCAGCAGCTTGACAGGGTTGAATGAAAAACTGTTTTTT
>TRBD1|.|TRBJ2-7|TRBV27
CASGDSDRARDEQYF
TGTGCCAGCGGTGACTCGGACAGGGCGAGAGACGAGCAGTACTTC
>TRBD2|few|TRBJ2-7|TRBV28
CASSYLGLAGSYEQYF
TGTGCCAGCAGTTATCTGGGACTAGCGGGCTCCTACGAGCAGTACTTC
>TRBD1|.|TRBJ2-1|TRBV24-1
CATSVPGTGSLNEQFF
TGTGCCACCAGTGTCCCCGGGACAGGGTCGTTAAATGAGCAGTTCTTC
>.|few|TRBJ1-2|TRBV6-6
CASSYPSVPNYGYTF
TGTGCCAGCAGTTACCCGAGCGTTCCTAACTATGGCTACACCTTC
>TRBD1|.|TRBJ2-7|TRBV6-2/TRBV6-3
CASSYGTGHYEQYF
TGTGCCAGCAGTTACGGGACAGGGCACTACGAGCAGTACTTC
>TRBD1|.|TRBJ2-7|TRBV2
CASTLAGGLYEQYF
TGTGCCAGCACGTTGGCAGGGGGCTTGTACGAGCAGTACTTC
>.|.|TRBJ1-1|TRBV28
CASSLGGMSTEAFF
TGTGCCAGCAGTTTGGGGGGAATGAGCACTGAAGCTTTCTTT
>.|many|TRBJ2-2|TRBV18
CASSPGSFRGTGELFF
TGTGCCAGCTCACCCGGTTCATTCAGGGGCACCGGGGAGCTGTTTTTT
>TRBD1|.|TRBJ1-5|TRBV11-3
CASSLDQGGRGGQPQHF
TGTGCCAGCAGCTTAGATCAGGGGGGCCGAGGAGGTCAGCCCCAGCATTTT
>TRBD1|.|TRBJ1-4|TRBV5-6
CASSLYRGSNEKLFF
TGTGCCAGCAGCTTATACAGGGGAAGTAATGAAAAACTGTTTTTT
>.|.|TRBJ1-3|TRBV11-2
CASSLIRSGTRGGNTIYF
TGTGCCAGCAGCTTAATACGCTCTGGGACACGCGGGGGAAACACCATATATTTT
>TRBD2|.|TRBJ2-2|TRBV5-6
CASSFKSGLKVPGELFF
TGTGCCAGCAGCTTTAAGTCGGGACTAAAAGTTCCGGGGGAGCTGTTTTTT